Here is one T cell receptor (beta chain) with its context. The specificity of this receptor is unknown. Per-nucleotide qualities are absent, and no much larger clonotype sits a single base away. The germline V and J ends show losses of 3 bases and 4 bases respectively, and no gene match explains 18 bases of the junction. Based on the germline V gene, the CDR1 and CDR2 sequences are SGHRS and YFSETQ. From its cysteine to its phenylalanine, the CDR3 spans 18 amino acids. Only the CDR3 DNA stays, 54 bases, in frame from base 1. The entry originates in a study of blood T cell repertoires in COVID-19 (dated by TCRdb to 2019 to 2021). Looking at the study overall: Collaborator samples came from the United States, Italy and Spain and covered acute and convalescent phases of COVID-19. The prospective study material was composed of cDNA or gDNA derived from T cells, B-cell-depleted T cells, or PBMCs. The dataset comprised deeply sampled blood TCRbeta repertoires from subjects exposed to, actively infected with, or recovered from COVID-19. A freely available public database, intended as a resource for researchers studying the immune response to SARS-CoV-2, is where the repertoires were released. The samples were drawn from two sources: the first 160 participants of the ongoing ImmuneRACE study, and some 1,300 subjects contributed by 6 global collaborators. A de-identified subject ID, COVID-19 status, age in years and sex were almost always included in the sample metadata. HLA class I and class II types, where available, came from metadata supplied by the sample provider rather than from assay-based typing.

Participants in the prospective study were enrolled through a virtual design, were aged 18 to 89 years, and lived in 20 to 30 United States geographic areas. In the prospective study, participants were assigned to cohorts based on the clinical history participants reported in a screening survey and a study questionnaire. In the prospective study, whole blood, serum and a nasopharyngeal or oropharyngeal swab were collected from each participant by mobile phlebotomists. Participants in the prospective study had the option to provide additional blood draws and questionnaires over an approximately 2-month period. Blood samples from the prospective study were shipped frozen or at room temperature prior to DNA extraction. TCRbeta CDR3 regions were amplified from genomic DNA using the immunoSEQ Assay, a bias-controlled multiplex PCR. As for how the authors treated the data: Nucleated cell counts per sample were estimated from amplification of reference gene primers within the assay. To quantify the absolute abundance of each unique TCRbeta CDR3 rearrangement, sequence reads were collapsed and filtered. Productive Simpson clonality was computed per sample as the square root of Simpson's diversity index over productive rearrangements. Held by TCRdb, this immuneACCESS table contains in-frame sequences only and omits some clones. Under half of the omission traces to an unresolved V gene where checked; the cause of the rest is unknown. V and J calls and clone size come straight from that table; D and trimming were deduced from the DNA. This sample comprises about 160,000 clones, over 75% of them detected only once. Of the sample, about 5% falls within the top ten clones.

Paper-wide results and their limitations: The quantity of clinical and demographic metadata differed by source and by participant and was supplied without curation.

This chain is built from TRBV5-1 and TRBJ1-2; 7 of the junction bases match TRBD1. The receptor was derived from a middle-aged woman with acute COVID-19. The sequencing sample was made of PBMCs or T cells enriched from blood (not recorded which). The CDR3 protein: CASSSLPGQPNSTYGYTF. The DNA sequence is as follows: TGCGCCAGCAGCTCCTTACCGGGACAGCCCAACTCTACCTATGGCTACACCTTC. The full variable domain, with segments outside the CDR3 supplied by the reference TRBV5-1 and TRBJ1-2 proteins, appears as KAGVTQTPRYLIKTRGQQVTLSCSPISGHRSVSWYQQTPGQGLQFLFEYFSETQRNKGNFPGRFSGRQFSNSRSEMNVSTLELGDSALYLCASSSLPGQPNSTYGYTFGSGTRLTVV.